The 3 T cell receptor beta chains listed next were all sequenced from one sample in a study of cytomegalovirus exposure and HLA in healthy donors. The PCR was carried out with 60 Vbeta primers and 13 Jbeta primers. The protocol was immunoSEQ multiplex PCR, while the TCRdb copy is restricted to in-frame clones and leaves out a portion. The profile shows more than 75,000 clones, roughly 80% of them singletons. Sample: PBMCs. Every receptor here comes from a woman aged 50 to 65 in good health and CMV-seropositive.

The V gene is TRBV28, the J gene TRBJ2-7; unclear D gene. This CDR3 spans 11 amino acids. CDR1 and CDR2 from the germline V gene are MDHEN and SYDVKM. Trimming shortened V by 2 bases and J by 6 bases, and 5 bases separated the two germline ends. CDR3 coding DNA: TGTGCCAGCAGTTTAGGGCGCGAGCAGTACTTC. Its protein is CASSLGREQYF.

This chain connects TRBV19 to TRBJ1-1; 10 nucleotides line up with TRBD1. Losses at the gene ends were 6 bases for V and 4 bases for J; bases not matched to a gene: 5. In germline, CDR1 is LNHDA, CDR2 SQIVND (reference sequence). There are 14 residues in the CDR3. The CDR3 sequence is CASRRDRGATEAFF. The CDR3 DNA sequence: TGTGCCAGTAGACGGGACAGGGGCGCCACTGAAGCTTTCTTT. Looking up the rest from reference TRBV19 and TRBJ1-1 gives the full variable domain: DGGITQSPKYLFRKEGQNVTLSCEQNLNHDAMYWYRQDPGQGLRLIYYSQIVNDFQKGDIAEGYSVSREKKESFPLTVTSAQKNPTAFYLCASRRDRGATEAFFGQGTRLTVV.

For the CDR3, the DNA is TGTGCCACCAGCAGTTCAACAGGTTCCCACGAGCAGTACTTC. Protein sequence: CATSSSTGSHEQYF. The chain combines TRBV15 with TRBJ2-7; a weak D match, TRBD1 (5 bases). This CDR3 comprises 14 residues. Germline V lookup: CDR1 LNHNV, CDR2 YYDKDF (reference sequence). Deletions cut 3 bases from V and 5 bases from J, with 14 bases between.